This passage covers 18 T cell receptor beta chains from one sample sequenced in a study of beta chain features in type 1 diabetes. Points from the study as a whole: Type 1 diabetes patients showed a moderate but significant shortening of TCRB CDR3s in all four CD4+ subsets.

These receptors are not linked to any known antigen. Sequencing targeted expressed TCRB transcripts, as all isolated RNA had been reverse transcribed. Measured with immunoSEQ multiplex PCR; TCRdb has only the in-frame clones, and not every one. Found here are nearly 350,000 clones, around 9.7% of them singletons; the top ten hold less than 1.2%. The source material was central memory CD4+ T cells from blood. Receptor source: a man aged 25 to 40 with type 1 diabetes.

A few counts support this clone. The chain employs TRBV15 and TRBJ1-1, with 7 bases matching TRBD1. J gave up 1 base and V 0 bases, and 8 bases lay outside the gene matches. The germline V gene has CDR1 LNHNV and CDR2 YYDKDF (reference sequence). The CDR3 runs 17 residues. As DNA, the CDR3 is TGTGCCACCAGCAGAGATAGGAGGGGGCAGGAGAACACTGAAGCTTTCTTT. Protein product: CATSRDRRGQENTEAFF. The whole variable domain, remainder taken from reference TRBV15 and TRBJ1-1, is DAMVIQNPRYQVTQFGKPVTLSCSQTLNHNVMYWYQQKSSQAPKLLFHYYDKDFNNEADTPDNFQSRRPNTSFCFLDIRSPGLGDTAMYLCATSRDRRGQENTEAFFGQGTRLTVV.

This chain uses TRBV5-1 with TRBJ2-2; 7 bases are a match to TRBD1. J gave up 1 base and V 4 bases, and 7 bases lay outside the gene matches. The CDR3 has 16 residues. The germline CDR1 and CDR2 sequences are SGHRS and YFSETQ. Here the CDR3 reads CASSGTASLNTGELFF. The CDR3 coding sequence is TGCGCCAGCAGCGGGACAGCTTCCCTGAACACCGGGGAGCTGTTTTTT.

The table lists this clone with a few counts. The chain joins TRBV12-5 to TRBJ2-2, with a tentative D call TRBD2 (6 bases). Germline loops: CDR1 LGHNT, CDR2 FRNRAP. The CDR3 extends over 13 amino acids. V was clipped by 6 bases and J by 7 bases, with 12 bases between them. The CDR3 nucleotides are TGTGCTAGTGGGACCGGGGGAATCGGGGAGCTGTTTTTT. Protein product: CASGTGGIGELFF.

This sequence joins TRBV7-2 and TRBJ1-5, with unresolved D. V dropped 5 bases and J dropped 0 bases, with 11 bases sitting between them. CDR1 and CDR2 (germline): SGHTA, FQGNSA. The CDR3 consists of 15 residues. CDR3 region: CASSPGRDSNQPQHF. As DNA, the CDR3 is TGTGCCAGCAGCCCGGGGAGAGATAGCAATCAGCCCCAGCATTTT.

This chain joins TRBV30 and TRBJ1-5; D is possibly TRBD1 (5 bases). The CDR3 consists of 13 residues. Trimming took off 5 bases at V and 3 bases at J, with 11 bases between the two ends. Germline loops: CDR1 GTSNPN, CDR2 SVGIG (reference sequence). The CDR3: CAWSGTFNQPQHF. CDR3 nucleotides: TGTGCCTGGTCCGGGACTTTCAATCAGCCCCAGCATTTT.

This clone has a handful of counts. The chain links TRBV19 to TRBJ1-2; D may be TRBD1 (6 bases). The CDR3 has 15 residues. The V end lost 7 bases, the J end lost 6 bases, and 21 bases lay between the germline ends. Germline-derived CDR1 and CDR2 are LNHDA and SQIVND (reference sequence). CDR3 protein: CASKRGTGQPHGYTF. The CDR3 coding sequence is TGTGCCAGTAAAAGGGGAACAGGGCAACCCCATGGCTACACCTTC.

The gene calls are TRBV5-1 and TRBJ1-4; 7 positions match TRBD1. Germline CDR1 SGHRS, CDR2 YFSETQ. The CDR3 contains 14 residues. V shed 6 bases and J 1 base; nucleotides not matched to a gene: 3. This CDR3 is CASTQGGTNEKLFF. DNA of the CDR3: TGCGCCAGCACCCAGGGGGGAACTAATGAAAAACTGTTTTTT.

The gene calls are TRBV7-2 and TRBJ1-1; possible D gene TRBD1, 5 bases. Per germline, CDR1 SGHTA and CDR2 FQGNSA. This CDR3 is 15 amino acids long. V was clipped by 4 bases and J by 2 bases, with 14 bases between them. The CDR3 sequence: CASSSPWDGNTEAFF. The CDR3 bases are TGTGCCAGCAGCTCGCCTTGGGACGGTAACACTGAAGCTTTCTTT.

In its sample, this clone was seen a few times. The chain uses TRBV10-1 and TRBJ2-2; maybe TRBD1 (5 bases). This CDR3 is 14 amino acids long. Germline V lookup: CDR1 WNHNN, CDR2 SYGVQD (reference sequence). The ends were cut back, 5 bases at V and 3 bases at J, with 10 bases in the middle. CDR3 sequence (DNA): TGCGCCAGCAGTAGACAGTTGGACACCGGGGAGCTGTTTTTT. It yields the protein CASSRQLDTGELFF.

This clone was picked up a small number of times. The chain recombines TRBV23-1 with TRBJ1-1; 9 bases are a match to TRBD1. TRBV23-1 carries the ORF label, with uncertain function. The CDR3 spans 18 residues. Trimming removed 3 bases from V and 5 bases from J; junction bases left unmatched: 16. DNA of the CDR3: TGCGCCAGCAGTCAGAATCCGTATGGGACAGGGAATCCGACTGAAGCTTTCTTT. Translation: CASSQNPYGTGNPTEAFF.

V is TRBV2 and J is TRBJ2-2; no reliable D call. CDR1 and CDR2 from the germline V gene are SNHLY and FYNNEI. The CDR3 contains 14 residues. V lost 7 bases to trimming and J lost 5 bases, with 14 bases between them. CDR3 region: CASMALMATGELFF. The DNA for the CDR3 is TGTGCCAGCATGGCGTTGATGGCTACCGGGGAGCTGTTTTTT.

This clone showed up just a few times. The genes are TRBV20-1 and TRBJ2-5; D not resolved. The V end was cut by 5 bases, the J end by 11 bases, with 12 bases between. This CDR3 is 10 amino acids long. Germline V CDR1 and CDR2: DFQATT, SNEGSKA (reference sequence). This CDR3 is CSARSAGQYF. As DNA, the CDR3 is TGCAGTGCTCGATCGGCTGGTCAGTACTTC.

The table lists this clone with a few counts. The chain joins TRBV27 to TRBJ1-2; D uncertain. The CDR3 totals 15 residues. Trimming pared 5 bases from V and 0 bases from J, leaving 13 bases between. Germline lookup yields CDR1 MNHEY and CDR2 SMNVEV (reference sequence). This CDR3 reads CASSAVGGANYGYTF. The CDR3 DNA reads TGTGCCAGCAGTGCGGTGGGTGGGGCTAACTATGGCTACACCTTC.

J is TRBJ2-7 and V is TRBV25-1; 10 nucleotides align to TRBD2. The junction had 7 bases not matched to a gene; V was cut back by 5 bases and J by 3 bases. The CDR3 runs 15 residues. Germline V gene sequence: CDR1 MGHDK, CDR2 SYGVNS. This CDR3 is CASSRSGGVNYEQYF. The CDR3 region has the DNA TGTGCCAGCAGTAGGAGCGGGGGGGTTAACTACGAGCAGTACTTC.

This clone has just a few counts. V is TRBV5-1 and J is TRBJ2-7, with a weak D call TRBD2 (5 bases). Between the trimmed V and J ends, which lost 3 bases and 4 bases, there was a span of 20 bases. The germline CDR1 and CDR2 sequences are SGHRS and YFSETQ. This CDR3 comprises 16 residues. The CDR3 reads CASSSLASQVAYEQYF. The CDR3 DNA reads as TGCGCCAGCAGCTCCTTAGCGTCGCAGGTTGCGTACGAGCAGTACTTC.

CDR3 in amino acids: CASMGTLYVEQYF. The CDR3 region has the DNA TGTGCCAGCATGGGGACCCTATACGTCGAGCAGTACTTC. This chain connects TRBV6-5 to TRBJ2-7, with D perhaps given as TRBD1 or TRBD2 (5 bases each). Germline values: CDR1 MNHEY, CDR2 SVGAGI. This CDR3 is 13 amino acids long. V lost 7 bases and J lost 6, with 16 bases in between.

This chain joins TRBV6-6 and TRBJ1-2; no clear D gene. This CDR3 is 16 amino acids long. V gave up 4 bases and J gave up 4 bases, with 19 bases separating them. Germline values: CDR1 MNHNY, CDR2 SVGAGI (reference sequence). The CDR3: CASSSIYGERSYGYTF. CDR3 bases: TGTGCCAGCAGTTCCATTTATGGGGAACGGAGCTATGGCTACACCTTC.

This clone came up a few times. V is TRBV6-1 and J is TRBJ1-2, with TRBD1 matching 8 bases. Germline V lookup: CDR1 MNHNS, CDR2 SASEGT. The CDR3 sequence is 15 residues long. Germline trimming cut 1 base from V and 6 bases from J; bases unmatched to any gene: 7. CDR3 nucleotide sequence: TGTGCCAGCAGTGAAGTGGGGCAGGGGGCACATGGCTACACCTTC. Residues: CASSEVGQGAHGYTF.